Shown below are 28 T cell receptor beta chains from a single sample sequenced in a study of blood T cell repertoires in COVID-19. This table comes from immunoSEQ multiplex PCR, and its TCRdb copy is limited to in-frame clones, with some not included. The data contain 95,000 to 110,000 clones, more than 70% of them singletons. Specimen: peripheral blood. The receptors originated from a man over 45 with active or convalescent COVID-19.

The chain uses TRBV3-1 (or the pseudogene TRBV3-2) and TRBJ2-7, with 7 bases aligning to TRBD1. J gave up 5 bases and V 4 bases, and 11 bases lay outside the gene matches. Per the germline V gene, CDR1 is LGHDT and CDR2 is YNNKEL (reference sequence). CDR3 length equals 15 residues. CDR3 bases: TGTGCCAGCAGCCTCGCGGACAGGTCTTTTAACGAGCAGTACTTC. Protein sequence: CASSLADRSFNEQYF.

Comments on this clone: One end of the junction fails to match germline, which may point to a read error. The gene calls are TRBV6-1 and TRBJ2-7; the D gene is possibly TRBD2 (6 bases). The CDR3 has 15 residues. Per the germline V gene, CDR1 is MNHNS and CDR2 is SASEGT. This CDR3 reads CASSQAGGAQHEQYF. In DNA form, the CDR3 reads TGTGCCAGCAGTCAAGCCGGCGGGGCTCAACACGAGCAGTACTTC.

This clone was recorded once. The chain uses TRBV7-7 and TRBJ2-2, with D unclear. Per germline, CDR1 SSHAT and CDR2 FNYEAQ (reference sequence). With 1 base removed from V and 7 bases from J, the gap between germline ends came to 16 bases. CDR3 length: 16 residues. The CDR3 coding sequence is TGTGCCAGCAGCTTAGATGTGGCTCTCAGTGGCGGGGAGCTGTTTTTT. This translates into CASSLDVALSGGELFF.

The V gene is TRBV10-3, the J gene TRBJ2-3, with 9 bases identical to TRBD2. Looked up from germline, CDR1 is ENHRY and CDR2 is SYGVKD. The CDR3 is 13 residues long. Trimming at V came to 6 bases and at J to 2 bases, leaving 0 bases not matched to a gene. The CDR3 is CAIRGLATDTQYF. CDR3 DNA sequence: TGTGCCATCAGGGGACTAGCCACAGATACGCAGTATTTT.

V and J are TRBV29-1 and TRBJ2-7, with TRBD1 identical over 7 bases. The CDR3 has 13 residues. The V and J ends lost 5 bases and 3 bases, in that order; junction bases with no gene match: 7. CDR1 and CDR2 from the germline V gene are SQVTM and ANQGSEA. The CDR3 loop is CSVRQGEGYEQYF. The CDR3, as DNA: TGCAGCGTTAGACAGGGCGAGGGCTACGAGCAGTACTTC.

This chain links TRBV28 with TRBJ1-5, with TRBD1 identical over 10 bases. V gave up 2 bases and J gave up 3 bases; unmatched junction bases: 4. CDR1 and CDR2 (germline): MDHEN, SYDVKM. There are 16 residues in the CDR3. The CDR3 loop is CASSLVDRGYNQPQHF. CDR3 DNA sequence: TGTGCCAGCAGTTTAGTGGACAGGGGGTACAATCAGCCCCAGCATTTT.

V is TRBV27 and J is TRBJ2-6, with 10 nucleotides matching TRBD1. J gave up 0 bases and V 6 bases, and 8 bases lay outside the gene matches. Germline assignment: CDR1 MNHEY and CDR2 SMNVEV (reference sequence). The CDR3 loop spans 18 amino acids. The DNA for the CDR3 is TGTGCCAGCAGCCTGCGACAGGGGGCTTACTCTGGGGCCAACGTCCTGACTTTC. It encodes CASSLRQGAYSGANVLTF.

V usage is TRBV19 and J usage is TRBJ2-2; tentatively, D is TRBD1 (6 bases). The CDR3 sequence is 8 residues long. The ends were cut back, 9 bases at V and 17 bases at J, with 10 bases in the middle. Per germline, CDR1 LNHDA and CDR2 SQIVND (reference sequence). The DNA of the CDR3 is TGTGCCAGGAGACAGGTCTTTTTT. As protein: CARRQVFF.

This chain joins TRBV4-3 and TRBJ2-1; a possible D gene is TRBD2 (6 bases). The CDR3 has 16 residues. Trimming removed 3 bases at V and 6 bases at J, with 18 bases between. Germline V CDR1 and CDR2: LGHNA, YSLEER. The CDR3 protein is CASSHSRLVPGNEQFF. For the CDR3, the DNA is TGCGCCAGCAGCCATTCGCGACTAGTCCCGGGCAATGAGCAGTTCTTC.

The chain joins TRBV12-5 to TRBJ1-2; a weak D match, TRBD1 (5 bases). V was clipped by 3 bases and J by 8 bases, with 25 bases between them. Germline CDR1 LGHNT, CDR2 FRNRAP. The CDR3 has 17 amino acids. The CDR3 loop is CASGFHGARAGTYGYTF. The CDR3 DNA is TGTGCTAGTGGTTTTCATGGGGCGCGGGCGGGAACCTACGGCTACACCTTC.

Here the CDR3 reads CASSGGLAGGVGETQYF. The DNA of the CDR3 is TGCGCCAGCAGCGGGGGACTAGCGGGAGGAGTAGGGGAGACCCAGTACTTC. The V call is TRBV5-1, the J call TRBJ2-5, with 15 bases fitting TRBD2. The CDR3 totals 17 residues. Germline V gives CDR1 SGHRS, CDR2 YFSETQ. J gave up 5 bases and V 4 bases, and 9 bases lay outside the gene matches.

The chain recombines TRBV11-3 with TRBJ2-3, with D tentatively TRBD2 (5 bases). Trimming removed 1 base from V and 7 bases from J, with 15 bases in between. The germline V gene has CDR1 SGHNT and CDR2 YENEEA. This CDR3 is built from 15 residues. CDR3 sequence reads: CASSLGFLAQNTQYF. As DNA, the CDR3 is TGTGCCAGCAGCTTAGGATTCCTAGCCCAGAATACGCAGTATTTT.

The chain links TRBV6-4 to TRBJ1-2, with D hard to call. Germline loops: CDR1 MRHNA, CDR2 SNTAGT. The length of the CDR3 is 15 residues. V dropped 0 bases and J dropped 4 bases, with 12 bases sitting between them. As DNA, the CDR3 is TGTGCCAGCAGTGACTCGTCGACGGGATTCTATGGCTACACCTTC. Residues: CASSDSSTGFYGYTF.

The gene calls are TRBV5-4 and TRBJ1-1; D is perhaps TRBD1 (5 bases). Germline V lookup: CDR1 SGHNT, CDR2 YYREEE (reference sequence). The ends were cut back, 4 bases at V and 0 bases at J, with 16 bases in the middle. This CDR3 contains 16 residues. This CDR3 reads CASSPPGRGLNTEAFF. In DNA form, the CDR3 reads TGTGCCAGCAGCCCCCCGGGGCGGGGCCTGAACACTGAAGCTTTCTTT.

This chain uses TRBV6-6 with TRBJ1-1; tentatively, D is TRBD1 (6 bases). Germline V lookup: CDR1 MNHNY, CDR2 SVGAGI (reference sequence). The CDR3 sequence is 12 residues long. V was trimmed by 6 bases and J by 6 bases, leaving 11 bases between them. CDR3 protein: CASRVQGSEAFF. In DNA, the CDR3 is TGTGCCAGCAGGGTACAGGGCTCTGAAGCTTTCTTT.

J is TRBJ1-5 and V is TRBV30; perhaps TRBD1 as D (6 bases). This CDR3 has 15 residues. CDR1 is GTSNPN, CDR2 SVGIG, per germline (reference sequence). Between the trimmed V and J ends, which lost 2 bases and 3 bases, there was a span of 14 bases. CDR3 residues: CAWSKGQSPNQPQHF. DNA of the CDR3: TGTGCCTGGAGTAAAGGACAGAGTCCCAATCAGCCCCAGCATTTT. Based on the CDR3 plus reference TRBV30 and TRBJ1-5, the full variable domain is SQTIHQWPATLVQPVGSPLSLECTVEGTSNPNLYWYRQAAGRGLQLLFYSVGIGQISSEVPQNLSASRPQDRQFILSSKKLLLSDSGFYLCAWSKGQSPNQPQHFGDGTRLSIL.

This sequence joins TRBV11-2 and TRBJ1-5; 8 positions match TRBD1. V dropped 5 bases and J dropped 4; count of bases not matched to a gene: 4. The CDR3 loop spans 14 amino acids. Germline V gene data show CDR1 as SGHAT and CDR2 as FQNNGV. The CDR3 loop reads CASSPQGVNQPQHF. As DNA, the CDR3 is TGTGCCAGCAGCCCACAGGGGGTGAATCAGCCCCAGCATTTT.

The CDR3 sequence: CASFGLAVLDEQFF. CDR3 DNA: TGTGCCAGTTTCGGGCTAGCGGTCCTGGATGAGCAGTTCTTC. The chain joins TRBV28 to TRBJ2-1, with 7 nucleotides matching TRBD2. V trimming: 9 bases; J trimming: 8 bases; junction bases outside the gene matches: 13. Germline lookup yields CDR1 MDHEN and CDR2 SYDVKM. This CDR3 is built from 14 residues.

The V gene is TRBV3-1 (or the pseudogene TRBV3-2), the J gene TRBJ2-1; no clear D. Trimming took off 1 base at V and 5 bases at J, with 12 bases between the two ends. CDR1 and CDR2 (germline): LGHDT, YNNKEL (reference sequence). CDR3 length: 15 amino acids. The CDR3 DNA follows: TGTGCCAGCAGCCAAGCCAGCGCCTATAACAATGAGCAGTTCTTC. This gives the protein CASSQASAYNNEQFF.

The chain links TRBV28 to TRBJ2-1, with 8 nucleotides matching TRBD1. Germline assignment: CDR1 MDHEN and CDR2 SYDVKM. The CDR3 totals 14 residues. V lost 8 bases and J lost 10; bases outside the gene matches: 13. The DNA of the CDR3 is TGTGCCAGCCTTAGACAGGGGTTCCCAGGCGAGCAGTTCTTC. It translates to CASLRQGFPGEQFF.

The chain links TRBV19 to TRBJ1-2; 7 nucleotides agree with TRBD1. Germline CDR1 LNHDA, CDR2 SQIVND (reference sequence). This CDR3 has 16 residues. The V segment lost 5 bases and the J segment 5 bases; nucleotides outside the gene matches: 14. In DNA form, the CDR3 reads TGTGCCAGTAGTGTCCGCGGGACAGCGGCCCTTTATGGCTACACCTTC. This gives the protein CASSVRGTAALYGYTF.

The table lists this clone with a count of one. The V call is TRBV20-1, the J call TRBJ2-3; D call uncertain. CDR3 length: 15 amino acids. Looked up from germline, CDR1 is DFQATT and CDR2 is SNEGSKA (reference sequence). V lost 3 bases to trimming and J lost 0 bases, with 13 bases between them. This CDR3 reads CSASFQVASTDTQYF. The CDR3 bases are TGCAGTGCTAGTTTCCAAGTAGCTAGCACAGATACGCAGTATTTT.

V gene TRBV19 combines with J gene TRBJ1-5; the D gene is possibly TRBD1 (5 bases). CDR3 size: 17 residues. Germline V CDR1 and CDR2: LNHDA, SQIVND (reference sequence). V lost 5 bases and J lost 6, with 23 bases in between. CDR3 amino acids: CASSEVAGHVGSQPQHF. CDR3 nucleotide sequence: TGTGCCAGTAGTGAGGTGGCAGGGCATGTTGGAAGTCAGCCCCAGCATTTT.

The chain combines TRBV5-6 with TRBJ2-7; D possibly corresponds to TRBD2 (5 bases). Trimming pared 5 bases from V and 6 bases from J, leaving 12 bases between. Germline CDR1 reads SGHDT; CDR2 reads YYEEEE. The CDR3 is 12 amino acids. CDR3 DNA sequence: TGTGCCAGCAGTTACACTAGACTCGAGCAGTACTTC. The encoded protein is CASSYTRLEQYF. Full variable domain (remainder filled in from reference TRBV5-6 and TRBJ2-7): DAGVTQSPTHLIKTRGQQVTLRCSPKSGHDTVSWYQQALGQGPQFIFQYYEEEERQRGNFPDRFSGHQFPNYSSELNVNALLLGDSALYLCASSYTRLEQYFGPGTRLTVT.

This rearrangement joins TRBV7-8 to TRBJ1-5; no firm D call. The CDR3 is 18 residues long. Trimming left V 1 base short and J 10 bases short, with 26 bases between. Germline V gene sequence: CDR1 SGHVS, CDR2 FQNEAQ. Here the CDR3 reads CASSLVGRETPGRDPQHF. The CDR3 nucleotides are TGTGCCAGCAGCTTAGTGGGGAGGGAAACACCGGGGAGAGATCCCCAGCATTTT. Combining the CDR3 with reference TRBV7-8 and TRBJ1-5 gives the whole variable domain GAGVSQSPRYKVAKRGQDVALRCDPISGHVSLFWYQQALGQGPEFLTYFQNEAQLDKSGLPSDRFFAERPEGSVSTLKIQRTQQEDSAVYLCASSLVGRETPGRDPQHFGDGTRLSIL.

This chain joins TRBV18 and TRBJ1-3; perhaps TRBD1 as D (5 bases). V was pared by 3 bases and J by 0 bases, with 15 bases between. This CDR3 has 17 residues. Germline CDR1 is KGHSH and CDR2 is LQKENI. CDR3 loop: CASSPVGGSSSGNTIYF. The CDR3 nucleotides read TGTGCCAGCTCACCCGTCGGGGGGTCGAGCTCTGGAAACACCATATATTTT.

The gene calls are TRBV7-2 and TRBJ1-2, with D tentatively TRBD1 (6 bases). The CDR3 spans 14 residues. The germline V gene has CDR1 SGHTA and CDR2 FQGNSA. Trimming cost V 0 bases and J 7 bases, with 12 bases left between them. The CDR3 is CASSLAGRGTGYTF. The CDR3 region has the DNA TGTGCCAGCAGCTTAGCGGGCAGGGGCACTGGCTACACCTTC.

This rearrangement joins TRBV3-1 (or the pseudogene TRBV3-2) to TRBJ2-2; 9 nucleotides match TRBD1. Germline lookup yields CDR1 LGHDT and CDR2 YNNKEL (reference sequence). CDR3 length: 14 residues. The junction had 0 bases not matched to a gene; V was cut back by 1 base and J by 6 bases. The CDR3 DNA reads as TGTGCCAGCAGCCAAGGACAGGGGGCCGGGGAGCTGTTTTTT. It yields the protein CASSQGQGAGELFF.